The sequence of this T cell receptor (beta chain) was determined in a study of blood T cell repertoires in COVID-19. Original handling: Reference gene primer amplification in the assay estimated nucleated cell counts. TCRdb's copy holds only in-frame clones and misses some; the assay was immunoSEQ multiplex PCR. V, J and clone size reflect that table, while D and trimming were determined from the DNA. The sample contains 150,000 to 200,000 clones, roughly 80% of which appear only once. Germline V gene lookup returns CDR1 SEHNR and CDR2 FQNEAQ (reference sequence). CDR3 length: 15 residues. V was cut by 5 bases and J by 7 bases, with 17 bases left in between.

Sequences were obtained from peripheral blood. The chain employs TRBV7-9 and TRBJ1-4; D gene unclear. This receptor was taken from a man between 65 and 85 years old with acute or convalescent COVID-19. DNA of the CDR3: TGTGCCAGCAGCCTTAGACAATCCTTGGGTGAAAAACTGTTTTTT. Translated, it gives CASSLRQSLGEKLFF. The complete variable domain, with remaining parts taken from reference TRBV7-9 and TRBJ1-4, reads DTGVSQNPRHKITKRGQNVTFRCDPISEHNRLYWYRQTLGQGPEFLTYFQNEAQLEKSRLLSDRFSAERPKGSFSTLEIQRTEQGDSAMYLCASSLRQSLGEKLFFGSGTQLSVL.